The text below deals with one TCR beta chain. The CDR3 totals 13 residues. Trimming left V 0 bases short and J 8 bases short, with 11 bases between. Germline V gene lookup returns CDR1 SGHDN and CDR2 FVKESK. Assay: immunoSEQ multiplex PCR; the TCRdb copy retains only in-frame clones and omits some. The table has around 23,000 clones, 82% seen once. The source of the sample is a study of STAT5B mutations in CD4+ large granular lymphocyte leukemia. Control samples were healthy donors' buffy coats. The TCR comes from a human donor in good health. The chain combines TRBV14 with TRBJ2-7; D gene unclear. The sequenced sample consisted of CD4+ T cells from blood buffy coats. CDR3 sequence (DNA): TGTGCCAGCAGCCAAGATGAGGCCACCCAGCAGTACTTC. Translation: CASSQDEATQQYF.